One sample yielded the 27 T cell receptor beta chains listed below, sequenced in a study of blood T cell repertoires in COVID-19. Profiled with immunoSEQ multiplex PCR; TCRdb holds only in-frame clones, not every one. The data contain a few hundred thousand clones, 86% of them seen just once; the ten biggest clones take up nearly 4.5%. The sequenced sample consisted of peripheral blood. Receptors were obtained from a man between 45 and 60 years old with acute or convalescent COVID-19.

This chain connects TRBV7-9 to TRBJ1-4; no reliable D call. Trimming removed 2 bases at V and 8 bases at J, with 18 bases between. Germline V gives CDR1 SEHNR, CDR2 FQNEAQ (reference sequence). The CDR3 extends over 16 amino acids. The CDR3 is CASSLRGIPIREKLFF. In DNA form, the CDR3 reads TGTGCCAGCAGCTTAAGAGGGATCCCTATTAGGGAAAAACTGTTTTTT.

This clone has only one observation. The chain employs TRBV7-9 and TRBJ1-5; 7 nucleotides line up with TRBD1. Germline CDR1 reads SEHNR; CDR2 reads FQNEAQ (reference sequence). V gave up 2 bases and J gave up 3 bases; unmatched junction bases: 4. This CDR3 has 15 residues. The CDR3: CASSLKGTVNQPQHF. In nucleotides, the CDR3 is TGTGCCAGCAGCTTAAAAGGGACAGTCAATCAGCCCCAGCATTTT.

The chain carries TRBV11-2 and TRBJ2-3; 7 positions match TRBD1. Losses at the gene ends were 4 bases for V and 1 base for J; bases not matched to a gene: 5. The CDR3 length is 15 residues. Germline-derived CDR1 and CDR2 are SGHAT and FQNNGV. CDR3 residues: CASSSRQGGTDTQYF. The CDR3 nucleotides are TGTGCCAGCAGCTCCCGACAGGGAGGCACAGATACGCAGTATTTT. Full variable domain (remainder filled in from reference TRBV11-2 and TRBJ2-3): EAGVAQSPRYKIIEKRQSVAFWCNPISGHATLYWYQQILGQGPKLLIQFQNNGVVDDSQLPKDRFSAERLKGVDSTLKIQPAKLEDSAVYLCASSSRQGGTDTQYFGPGTRLTVL.

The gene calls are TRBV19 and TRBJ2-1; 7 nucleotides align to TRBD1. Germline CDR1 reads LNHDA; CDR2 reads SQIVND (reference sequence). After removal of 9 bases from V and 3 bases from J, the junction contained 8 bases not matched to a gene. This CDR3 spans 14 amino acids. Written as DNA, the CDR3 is TGTGCCAGCGCCCAAGGGGGCTACTACAATGAGCAGTTCTTC. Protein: CASAQGGYYNEQFF.

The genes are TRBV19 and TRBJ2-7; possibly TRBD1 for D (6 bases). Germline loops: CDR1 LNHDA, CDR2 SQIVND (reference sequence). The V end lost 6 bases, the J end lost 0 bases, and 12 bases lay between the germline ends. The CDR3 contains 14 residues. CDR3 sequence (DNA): TGTGCCAGTAGATTGGACAGCTCCTCCTACGAGCAGTACTTC. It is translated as CASRLDSSSYEQYF.

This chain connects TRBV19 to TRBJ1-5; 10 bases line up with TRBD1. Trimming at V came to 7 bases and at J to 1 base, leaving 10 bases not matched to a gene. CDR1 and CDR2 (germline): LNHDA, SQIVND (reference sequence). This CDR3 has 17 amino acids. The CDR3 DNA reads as TGTGCCAGTACCCGATCCCGGGACAGGGGAAGCAATCAGCCCCAGCATTTT. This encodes CASTRSRDRGSNQPQHF.

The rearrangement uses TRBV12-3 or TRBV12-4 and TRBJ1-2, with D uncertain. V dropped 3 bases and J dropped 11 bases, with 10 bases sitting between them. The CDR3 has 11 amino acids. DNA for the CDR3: TGTGCCAGCAGTTTGGGGAGGCGGTACACCTTC. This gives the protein CASSLGRRYTF.

The CDR3 nucleotides read TGTGCCAGCAGCTTGTGGGACAGGGGGAACACTGAAGCTTTCTTT. This translates into CASSLWDRGNTEAFF. The chain joins TRBV5-6 to TRBJ1-1; 10 nucleotides match TRBD1. V gave up 1 base and J gave up 1 base; unmatched junction bases: 1. This CDR3 comprises 15 residues. The V gene's germline CDR1 is SGHDT and CDR2 YYEEEE.

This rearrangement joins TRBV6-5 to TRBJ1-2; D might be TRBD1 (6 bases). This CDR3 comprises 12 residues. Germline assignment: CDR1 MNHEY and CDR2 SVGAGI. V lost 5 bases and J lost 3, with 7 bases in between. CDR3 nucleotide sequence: TGTGCCAGCAGTACAGGGCACTATGGCTACACCTTC. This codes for CASSTGHYGYTF.

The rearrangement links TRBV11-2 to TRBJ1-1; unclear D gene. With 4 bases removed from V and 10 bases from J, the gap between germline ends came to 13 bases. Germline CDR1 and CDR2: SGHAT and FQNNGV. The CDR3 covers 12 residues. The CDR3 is CASSSVITLAFF. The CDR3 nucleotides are TGTGCCAGCAGCTCCGTAATTACTCTAGCTTTCTTT.

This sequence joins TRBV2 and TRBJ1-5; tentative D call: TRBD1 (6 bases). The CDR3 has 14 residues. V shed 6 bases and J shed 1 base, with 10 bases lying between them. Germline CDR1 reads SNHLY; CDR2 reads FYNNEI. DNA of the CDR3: TGTGCCAGCAGCTTCGACAGGAGCAATCAGCCCCAGCATTTT. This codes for CASSFDRSNQPQHF.

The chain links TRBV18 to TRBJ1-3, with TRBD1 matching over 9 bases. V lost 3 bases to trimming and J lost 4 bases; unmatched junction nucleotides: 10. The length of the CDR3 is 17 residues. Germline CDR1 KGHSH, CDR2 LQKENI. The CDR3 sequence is CASSPIGQGLSGNTIYF. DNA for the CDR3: TGTGCCAGCTCACCCATCGGACAGGGGCTTTCCGGAAACACCATATATTTT. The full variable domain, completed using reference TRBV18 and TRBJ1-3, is NAGVMQNPRHLVRRRGQEARLRCSPMKGHSHVYWYRQLPEEGLKFMVYLQKENIIDESGMPKERFSAEFPKEGPSILRIQQVVRGDSAAYFCASSPIGQGLSGNTIYFGEGSWLTVV.

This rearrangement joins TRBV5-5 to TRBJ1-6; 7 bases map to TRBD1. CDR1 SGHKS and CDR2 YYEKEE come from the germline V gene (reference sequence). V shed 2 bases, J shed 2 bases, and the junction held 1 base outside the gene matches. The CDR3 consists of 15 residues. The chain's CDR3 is CASSFRGTYNSPLHF. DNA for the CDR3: TGTGCCAGCAGCTTCAGGGGGACCTATAATTCACCCCTCCACTTT. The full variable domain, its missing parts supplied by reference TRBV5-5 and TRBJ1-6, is DAGVTQSPTHLIKTRGQQVTLRCSPISGHKSVSWYQQVLGQGPQFIFQYYEKEERGRGNFPDRFSARQFPNYSSELNVNALLLGDSALYLCASSFRGTYNSPLHFGNGTRLTVT.

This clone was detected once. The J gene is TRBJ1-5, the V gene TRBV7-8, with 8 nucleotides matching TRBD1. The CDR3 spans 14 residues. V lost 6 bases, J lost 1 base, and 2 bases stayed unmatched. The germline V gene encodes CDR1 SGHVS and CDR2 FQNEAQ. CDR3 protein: CASRRQGSNQPQHF. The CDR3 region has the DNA TGTGCCAGCAGACGACAGGGGAGCAATCAGCCCCAGCATTTT. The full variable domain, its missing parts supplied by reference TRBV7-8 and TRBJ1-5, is GAGVSQSPRYKVAKRGQDVALRCDPISGHVSLFWYQQALGQGPEFLTYFQNEAQLDKSGLPSDRFFAERPEGSVSTLKIQRTQQEDSAVYLCASRRQGSNQPQHFGDGTRLSIL.

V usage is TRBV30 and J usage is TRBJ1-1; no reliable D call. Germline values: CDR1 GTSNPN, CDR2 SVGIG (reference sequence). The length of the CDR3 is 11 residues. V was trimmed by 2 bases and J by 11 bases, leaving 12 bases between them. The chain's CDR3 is CAWSYRGDAFF. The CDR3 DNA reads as TGTGCCTGGAGTTACCGGGGTGATGCTTTCTTT.

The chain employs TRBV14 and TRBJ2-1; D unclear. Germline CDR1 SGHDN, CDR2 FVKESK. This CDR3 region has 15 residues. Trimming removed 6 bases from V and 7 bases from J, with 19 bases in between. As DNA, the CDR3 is TGTGCCAGCAGAGCCGGGTCTTACCCCACGAATGAGCAGTTCTTC. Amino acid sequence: CASRAGSYPTNEQFF.

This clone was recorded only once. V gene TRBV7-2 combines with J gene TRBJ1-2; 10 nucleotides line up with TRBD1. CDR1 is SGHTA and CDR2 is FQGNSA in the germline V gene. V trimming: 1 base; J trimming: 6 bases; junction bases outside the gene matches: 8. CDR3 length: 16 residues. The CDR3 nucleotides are TGTGCCAGCAGCTTAGTACTGACAGGGGGCCGGGATGGCTACACCTTC. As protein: CASSLVLTGGRDGYTF.

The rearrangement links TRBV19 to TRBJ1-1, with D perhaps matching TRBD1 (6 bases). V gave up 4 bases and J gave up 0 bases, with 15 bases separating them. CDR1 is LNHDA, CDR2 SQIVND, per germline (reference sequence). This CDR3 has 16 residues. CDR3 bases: TGTGCCAGTAGTAGGGTCAGGGGAACCCTGAACACTGAAGCTTTCTTT. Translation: CASSRVRGTLNTEAFF.

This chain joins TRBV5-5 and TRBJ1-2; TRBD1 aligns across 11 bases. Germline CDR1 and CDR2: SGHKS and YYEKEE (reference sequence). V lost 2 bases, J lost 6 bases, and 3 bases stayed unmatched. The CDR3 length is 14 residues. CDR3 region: CASSFRDRGDGYTF. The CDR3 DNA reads TGTGCCAGCAGCTTCCGGGACAGGGGGGATGGCTACACCTTC.

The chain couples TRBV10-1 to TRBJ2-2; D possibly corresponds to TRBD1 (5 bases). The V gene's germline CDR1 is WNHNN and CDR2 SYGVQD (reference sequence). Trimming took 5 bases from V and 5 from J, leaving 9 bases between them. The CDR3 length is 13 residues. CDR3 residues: CASSLRGTGELFF. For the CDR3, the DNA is TGCGCCAGCAGTCTTAGGGGAACCGGGGAGCTGTTTTTT.

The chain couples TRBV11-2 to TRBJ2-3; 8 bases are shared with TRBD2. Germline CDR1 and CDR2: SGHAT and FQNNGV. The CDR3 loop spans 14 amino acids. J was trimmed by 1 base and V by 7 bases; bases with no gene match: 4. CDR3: CASTRAGGTDTQYF. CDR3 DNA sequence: TGTGCCAGCACCCGAGCGGGGGGCACAGATACGCAGTATTTT.

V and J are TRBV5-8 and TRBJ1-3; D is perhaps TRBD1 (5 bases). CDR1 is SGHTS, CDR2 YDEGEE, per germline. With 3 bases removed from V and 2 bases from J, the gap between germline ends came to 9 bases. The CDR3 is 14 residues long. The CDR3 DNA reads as TGTGCCAGCAGCTCCGGGGGGGCTGGAAACACCATATATTTT. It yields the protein CASSSGGAGNTIYF.

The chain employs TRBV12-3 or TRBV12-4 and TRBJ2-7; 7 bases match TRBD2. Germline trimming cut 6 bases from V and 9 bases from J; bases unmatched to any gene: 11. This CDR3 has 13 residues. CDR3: CASSTLERGGQYF. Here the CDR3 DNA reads TGTGCCAGCAGCACTCTCGAGCGGGGTGGGCAGTACTTC.

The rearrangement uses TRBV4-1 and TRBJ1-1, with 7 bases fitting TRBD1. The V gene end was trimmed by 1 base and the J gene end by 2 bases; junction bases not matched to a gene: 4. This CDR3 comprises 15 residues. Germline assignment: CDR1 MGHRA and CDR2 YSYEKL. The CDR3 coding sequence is TGCGCCAGCAGCCAAGGAAACAGGGGAAACACTGAAGCTTTCTTT. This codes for CASSQGNRGNTEAFF.

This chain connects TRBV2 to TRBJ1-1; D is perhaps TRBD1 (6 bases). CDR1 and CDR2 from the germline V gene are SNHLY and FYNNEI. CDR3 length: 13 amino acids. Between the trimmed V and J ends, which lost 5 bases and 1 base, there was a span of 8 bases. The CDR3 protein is CASSQGQNTEAFF. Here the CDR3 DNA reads TGTGCCAGCAGTCAGGGGCAGAACACTGAAGCTTTCTTT. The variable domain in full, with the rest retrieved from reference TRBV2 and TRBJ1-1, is EPEVTQTPSHQVTQMGQEVILRCVPISNHLYFYWYRQILGQKVEFLVSFYNNEISEKSEIFDDQFSVERPDGSNFTLKIRSTKLEDSAMYFCASSQGQNTEAFFGQGTRLTVV.

The CDR3: CASSQFPGQGAGNEQFF. CDR3 bases: TGTGCCAGCAGCCAGTTCCCGGGACAGGGGGCGGGCAATGAGCAGTTCTTC. This chain links TRBV4-2 with TRBJ2-1; 12 bases are shared with TRBD1. The CDR3 extends over 17 amino acids. The J segment lost 6 bases and the V segment lost 3 bases, leaving 9 bases of the junction unmatched. Germline CDR1 LGHNA, CDR2 YNFKEQ.

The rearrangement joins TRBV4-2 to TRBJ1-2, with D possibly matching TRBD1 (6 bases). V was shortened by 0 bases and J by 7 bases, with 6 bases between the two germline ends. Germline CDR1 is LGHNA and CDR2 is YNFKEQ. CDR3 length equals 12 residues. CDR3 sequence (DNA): TGTGCCAGCAGCCAAGAGGGGGCTGGCTACACCTTC. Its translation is CASSQEGAGYTF.